This TCR beta chain was recovered during a study of blood T cell repertoires in COVID-19. The wider study: Each recovered donor of Cohort 3 presented with two negative PCRs, clearance, or symptom resolution.

Study processing details: Scientists estimated how many nucleated cells there were by amplifying reference gene primers. Sequencing was performed with immunoSEQ multiplex PCR; in TCRdb, only in-frame clones are kept and a portion is missing. V, J and clone size reflect that table, while D and trimming were determined from the DNA. The profile shows hundreds of thousands of clones, approximately 87% of them singletons. The TCR originated in a man in his forties in a cohort exposed to, infected with or recovered from COVID-19 (not recorded which). The sequencing input was PBMCs or T cells enriched from blood (not recorded which).

The CDR3 reads CASSLGGLSGNTIYF. Here the CDR3 DNA reads TGTGCCAGCAGCTTAGGAGGTCTGTCTGGAAACACCATATATTTT. The chain recombines TRBV11-2 with TRBJ1-3; D call uncertain. CDR1 is SGHAT and CDR2 is FQNNGV in the germline V gene. The length of the CDR3 is 15 residues. Trimming pared 1 base from V and 1 base from J, leaving 8 bases between.